This entry lists 18 T cell receptor beta chains sequenced from one sample in a study of blood T cells in healthy people across ages. Primed by a sample-barcoded 5' primer and a J-beta primer mix, a second PCR proceeded for 7 to 11 cycles. TCRdb reprocessed the 5' RACE reads with MiXCR, giving one entry per CDR3 protein. In the table there are about 800,000 distinct CDR3 sequences, 25% of which are singletons. A further study also used this sample, focusing on T cells of mothers and their children.

The specimen sequenced was blood. The receptor set was obtained from a boy younger than 18 in good health.

The J gene is TRBJ2-1, the V gene TRBV6-8; no reliable D call. The CDR3 consists of 14 residues. Deletions cut 1 base from V and 2 bases from J, with 6 bases between. Germline V gene data show CDR1 as MNHGY and CDR2 as SAAAGT. The CDR3 DNA sequence: TGTGCCAGCAGTTACTGCACTACCTACAATGAGCAGTTCTTC. This sequence encodes CASSYCTTYNEQFF.

This clonotype has just a few counts. The chain employs TRBV6-1 and TRBJ1-2; D possibly corresponds to TRBD1 (6 bases). This CDR3 contains 13 residues. The germline V and J ends were trimmed by 4 bases and 2 bases, with 8 bases remaining between them. Germline V gene sequence: CDR1 MNHNS, CDR2 SASEGT. The CDR3 spells CASSGQVNYGYTF. CDR3 coding DNA: TGTGCCAGCAGTGGACAGGTGAACTATGGCTACACCTTC.

The gene calls are TRBV3-1 and TRBJ1-1, with unresolved D. V dropped 9 bases and J dropped 2 bases, with 10 bases sitting between them. The V gene's germline CDR1 is LGHDT and CDR2 YNNKEL (reference sequence). This CDR3 spans 12 amino acids. CDR3 coding DNA: TGTGCCAGTAAGAACGGAAACACTGAAGCTTTCTTT. It encodes CASKNGNTEAFF.

The rearrangement uses TRBV7-9 and TRBJ2-7, with TRBD2 as a possible D gene (5 bases). CDR3 length: 14 amino acids. V was clipped by 1 base and J by 7 bases, with 14 bases between them. Germline V lookup: CDR1 SEHNR, CDR2 FQNEAQ (reference sequence). For the CDR3, the DNA is TGTGCCAGCAGCTTAGACCGAGGGTCCGGGGAGCAGTACTTC. It is translated as CASSLDRGSGEQYF.

The table lists this clonotype with many counts. The rearrangement uses TRBV29-1 and TRBJ2-3, with D unresolved. Between the trimmed V and J ends, which lost 3 bases and 2 bases, there was a span of 9 bases. The CDR3 spans 13 residues. The germline V gene has CDR1 SQVTM and CDR2 ANQGSEA. This CDR3 reads CSVEKDYTDTQYF. The CDR3 nucleotides read TGCAGCGTTGAGAAGGATTACACAGATACGCAGTATTTT.

The chain carries TRBV12-3 or TRBV12-4 and TRBJ2-5; 7 bases fit TRBD1. The end of the DNA aligns better with TRBJ2-1, so the J call may be wrong. CDR3 length: 16 amino acids. CDR3 residues: CASNQGPGQQYNEQFF. DNA of the CDR3: TGTGCCAGCAATCAAGGACCGGGACAGCAGTACAATGAGCAGTTCTTC.

This clonotype was observed a few times. The rearrangement joins TRBV27 to TRBJ2-1, with a weak D call TRBD2 (5 bases). The CDR3 covers 15 residues. Germline CDR1 reads MNHEY; CDR2 reads SMNVEV (reference sequence). V was trimmed by 0 bases and J by 10 bases, leaving 16 bases between them. The DNA for the CDR3 is TGTGCCAGCAGTTTATCCGGGCTAAGCTCGGGGGAGCAGTTCTTC. This codes for CASSLSGLSSGEQFF.

As to this clonotype: This clone may be a read error of a much larger clone one base away. This chain links TRBV27 with TRBJ2-1; 9 positions match TRBD2. CDR1 and CDR2 (germline): MNHEY, SMNVEV (reference sequence). CDR3 length: 15 residues. The V gene end was trimmed by 6 bases and the J gene end by 0 bases; junction bases not matched to a gene: 3. The CDR3: CASSPSGISYNEQFF. DNA for the CDR3: TGTGCCAGCAGCCCTAGCGGGATCTCCTACAATGAGCAGTTCTTC.

The chain recombines TRBV9 with TRBJ2-7; the D call may be TRBD1 or TRBD2 (5 bases each). From germline, CDR1 is SGDLS and CDR2 YYNGEE. This CDR3 has 13 residues. With 0 bases removed from V and 6 bases from J, the gap between germline ends came to 10 bases. The CDR3 DNA reads TGTGCCAGCAGCGTAGTGGGGACCGGCGAGCAGTACTTC. This codes for CASSVVGTGEQYF. The full variable domain, its missing parts supplied by reference TRBV9 and TRBJ2-7, is DSGVTQTPKHLITATGQRVTLRCSPRSGDLSVYWYQQSLDQGLQFLIQYYNGEERAKGNILERFSAQQFPDLHSELNLSSLELGDSALYFCASSVVGTGEQYFGPGTRLTVT.

A few counts support this clonotype. This chain uses TRBV11-2 with TRBJ1-4; maybe TRBD1 (5 bases). Trimming took 4 bases from V and 5 from J, leaving 11 bases between them. There are 14 residues in the CDR3. Germline V gene data show CDR1 as SGHAT and CDR2 as FQNNGV. Here the CDR3 DNA reads TGTGCCAGCAGCTCCCGACAGAGAAATGAAAAACTGTTTTTT. Its protein product is CASSSRQRNEKLFF.

Of note for this clonotype: One junction end disagrees with the germline gene, perhaps due to a read error. CDR3 sequence: CAPWQGLTYEQHF. For the CDR3, the DNA is TGTGCCCCGTGGCAGGGCCTAACCTACGAGCAGCACTTC. The rearrangement links TRBV10-3 to TRBJ2-7; a weak D match, TRBD1 (5 bases). Germline V CDR1 and CDR2: ENHRY, SYGVKD. The CDR3 is 13 residues long.

Here the CDR3 DNA reads TGTGCCAGCAAAAGGGAGACTAGAAATCTGGATGAGCAGTTCTTC. Translating it yields CASKRETRNLDEQFF. The chain joins TRBV6-5 to TRBJ2-5; D may be TRBD2 (6 bases). The J call may be mistaken, given a closer DNA end match to TRBJ2-1. The CDR3 covers 15 residues. Germline V gives CDR1 MNHEY, CDR2 SVGAGI.

This clonotype was seen only a few times. The V call is TRBV6-2 or TRBV6-3, the J call TRBJ2-5; possible D gene TRBD1, 5 bases. This CDR3 contains 16 residues. Germline CDR1 reads MNHEY; CDR2 reads SVGEGT. V shed 0 bases and J shed 4 bases, with 15 bases lying between them. CDR3 residues: CASSYSGRVGRETQYF. As DNA, the CDR3 is TGTGCCAGCAGTTACTCGGGCAGGGTAGGTCGAGAGACCCAGTACTTC.

This clonotype was seen a handful of times. The chain carries TRBV9 and TRBJ2-1, with 10 bases aligning to TRBD2. The trim removed 1 base at V and 5 bases at J, leaving 3 bases unmatched. CDR1 is SGDLS, CDR2 YYNGEE, per germline. This CDR3 has 15 residues. CDR3 residues: CASSVSGGANNEQFF. DNA of the CDR3: TGTGCCAGCAGCGTAAGCGGGGGGGCAAACAATGAGCAGTTCTTC.

This clonotype was seen more than once but under ten times. CDR3: CASGRRGSGANVLTF. The CDR3 region has the DNA TGTGCCAGCGGAAGGAGGGGCTCTGGGGCCAACGTCCTGACTTTC. This chain connects TRBV6-5 to TRBJ2-6; tentative D call: TRBD2 (6 bases). The V and J ends lost 8 bases and 0 bases respectively, with 11 bases between them. The V gene's germline CDR1 is MNHEY and CDR2 SVGAGI. The CDR3 runs 15 residues.

The chain carries TRBV7-9 and TRBJ1-1, with TRBD1 matching over 7 bases. J gave up 8 bases and V 5 bases, and 5 bases lay outside the gene matches. The length of the CDR3 is 12 residues. Germline V gene sequence: CDR1 SEHNR, CDR2 FQNEAQ (reference sequence). DNA for the CDR3: TGTGCCAGCAGCCCGGGACAGCAGGAAGCTTTCTTT. Residues: CASSPGQQEAFF.

A few counts support this clonotype. The V call is TRBV7-9, the J call TRBJ2-7; D possibly corresponds to TRBD1 (5 bases). V shed 5 bases and J shed 3 bases, with 14 bases lying between them. The CDR3 length is 14 residues. CDR1 and CDR2 (germline): SEHNR, FQNEAQ (reference sequence). CDR3 loop: CASSGWTHDYEQYF. CDR3 nucleotides: TGTGCCAGCAGCGGATGGACACACGACTACGAGCAGTACTTC.

This clonotype was counted ten times or more. The chain couples TRBV7-3 to TRBJ2-1; TRBD2 agrees at 8 bases. The CDR3 runs to 15 residues. Germline values: CDR1 SGHTA, CDR2 FQGTGA. V shed 1 base and J 15 bases; nucleotides not matched to a gene: 14. CDR3 protein: CASSLMSGGSALLFF. CDR3 bases: TGTGCCAGCAGCTTAATGTCGGGGGGGTCCGCGCTCCTGTTCTTC.